Sequencing of this TCR beta chain was carried out in a study of blood T cell repertoires in COVID-19. Study details: T cells, B-cell-depleted T cells, or PBMCs provided the cDNA or gDNA that served as material.

Trimming removed 3 bases from V and 3 bases from J, with 3 bases in between. Germline lookup yields CDR1 DFQATT and CDR2 SNEGSKA (reference sequence). This CDR3 is built from 11 residues. The assay was immunoSEQ multiplex PCR, and TCRdb's table has in-frame clones only and misses some. The data contain tens of thousands of clones, roughly 90% of them singletons. The V gene is TRBV20-1, the J gene TRBJ1-5; D is unclear. What was sequenced was peripheral blood. This TCR derives from a human donor in a cohort sampled during active COVID-19. CDR3 in amino acids: CSASVNQPQHF. Written as DNA, the CDR3 is TGCAGTGCTAGCGTCAATCAGCCCCAGCATTTT.